The clone carrying this TCR beta chain has more than one count but fewer than ten. Antigen unknown. The data derive from a study of response to subunit inactivated influenza vaccine. CDR3 length equals 14 residues. V lost 4 bases and J 0 bases, leaving 10 bases between the germline ends. Germline V CDR1 and CDR2: SGHVS, FNYEAQ. Findings and caveats of the study: With each seasonal influenza vaccination, the authors suggested, few new T cells are recruited.

TCRdb re-derived calls from the RT-PCR reads in MiXCR, one entry per CDR3 protein. The data show about 300,000 distinct CDR3 sequences, with 22% seen just once and 9% to 12% held by the top ten. This specimen was PBMCs from blood, taken less than 22 months after vaccination. V and J are TRBV7-6 and TRBJ2-7, with D perhaps assigned TRBD1 or TRBD2 (5 bases each). This TCR derives from a man aged 50-75 years who received an inactivated influenza vaccine. The CDR3 nucleotides are TGTGCCAGCAGCTCGGGACGTCGCTCCTACGAGCAGTACTTC. This codes for CASSSGRRSYEQYF.